A selection of T cell receptor beta chains follows, all from one sample in a study of shared clonotypes between healthy human individuals. TCRdb's copy holds only in-frame clones and misses some; the assay was immunoSEQ multiplex PCR. The table shows 520,000 or so clones, with about four fifths occurring only once. The material sequenced was PBMCs. Receptors originate from a woman in her thirties or forties in good health. Some clones in this sample may be carry-over from other donors' samples. Both conserved end residues are part of each CDR3. The order of the fields is clone size, V gene, D gene, J gene, CDR3 length, CDR3 DNA, CDR3 protein. The D gene is left open where the match is weak. Clone size is not always given. Where it is, it says once, few, many or a class for expanded clones.

clone size: -
V gene: TRBV5-1
D gene: -
J gene: TRBJ2-1
CDR3 length: 13
CDR3 DNA: TGCGCCAGCAGCTTTGACTCCTACAATGAGCAGTTCTTC
CDR3 protein: CASSFDSYNEQFF

clone size: -
V gene: TRBV19
D gene: -
J gene: TRBJ2-7
CDR3 length: 13
CDR3 DNA: TGTGCCACCACTGGGTCAGCACCCTACGAGCAGTACTTC
CDR3 protein: CATTGSAPYEQYF

clone size: few
V gene: TRBV7-2
D gene: TRBD1
J gene: TRBJ2-7
CDR3 length: 14
CDR3 DNA: TGTGCCAGCAGCAGACAGGGTCCGTCCTACGAGCAGTACTTC
CDR3 protein: CASSRQGPSYEQYF

clone size: -
V gene: TRBV2
D gene: -
J gene: TRBJ2-5
CDR3 length: 16
CDR3 DNA: TGTGCCAGCAGTGATGGGGGCTCGGGGTCTGGGGAGACCCAGTACTTC
CDR3 protein: CASSDGGSGSGETQYF

clone size: -
V gene: TRBV27
D gene: TRBD2
J gene: TRBJ2-3
CDR3 length: 14
CDR3 DNA: TGTGCCAGCAGTTGGGGACTAGCAGCAGATACGCAGTATTTT
CDR3 protein: CASSWGLAADTQYF

clone size: -
V gene: TRBV2
D gene: -
J gene: TRBJ2-7
CDR3 length: 15
CDR3 DNA: TGTGCCAGCAGTGAAGATGGTCAAAAGGTCTACGAGCAGTACTTC
CDR3 protein: CASSEDGQKVYEQYF

clone size: -
V gene: TRBV19
D gene: TRBD2
J gene: TRBJ2-1
CDR3 length: 15
CDR3 DNA: TGTGCCAGTAGTCTTAGCGGGTATTATATCAATGAGCAGTTCTTC
CDR3 protein: CASSLSGYYINEQFF

clone size: once
V gene: TRBV5-1
D gene: -
J gene: TRBJ2-2
CDR3 length: 16
CDR3 DNA: TGCGCCAGCAGCCTGGACAGGGCGGGGGACACCGGGGAGCTGTTTTTT
CDR3 protein: CASSLDRAGDTGELFF

clone size: -
V gene: TRBV11-2
D gene: TRBD2
J gene: TRBJ2-1
CDR3 length: 16
CDR3 DNA: TGTGCCAGCAGCTCTAGCGGGAGGGCAGTGTTAAATGAGCAGTTCTTC
CDR3 protein: CASSSSGRAVLNEQFF

clone size: -
V gene: TRBV7-3
D gene: -
J gene: TRBJ2-3
CDR3 length: 13
CDR3 DNA: TGTGCCAGCAGCTTAAACTACAGGGATACGCAGTATTTT
CDR3 protein: CASSLNYRDTQYF

clone size: -
V gene: TRBV30
D gene: -
J gene: TRBJ1-4
CDR3 length: 15
CDR3 DNA: TGTGCCTGGAGTTTCGGAGGGGCCCCTAATGAAAAACTGTTTTTT
CDR3 protein: CAWSFGGAPNEKLFF

clone size: -
V gene: TRBV7-6
D gene: -
J gene: TRBJ1-2
CDR3 length: 13
CDR3 DNA: TGTGCCAGCAGCTCCGACGGTTACTATGGCTACACCTTC
CDR3 protein: CASSSDGYYGYTF

clone size: -
V gene: TRBV5-1
D gene: TRBD2
J gene: TRBJ2-1
CDR3 length: 14
CDR3 DNA: TGCGCCAGCAGCTTACGCGGGAGCCCCTATGAGCAGTTCTTC
CDR3 protein: CASSLRGSPYEQFF

clone size: once
V gene: TRBV27
D gene: -
J gene: TRBJ2-1
CDR3 length: 14
CDR3 DNA: TGTGCCAGCAGTTTTTTGAGCTCCTACAATGAGCAGTTCTTC
CDR3 protein: CASSFLSSYNEQFF

clone size: few
V gene: TRBV10-3
D gene: TRBD1
J gene: TRBJ2-3
CDR3 length: 14
CDR3 DNA: TGTGCCATACAACCGACAGGGCCAGAAGATACGCAGTATTTT
CDR3 protein: CAIQPTGPEDTQYF

clone size: -
V gene: TRBV11-2
D gene: TRBD2
J gene: TRBJ2-7
CDR3 length: 15
CDR3 DNA: TGTGCCAGCAGCTTAGCCGGGACTAACTCCTACGAGCAGTACTTC
CDR3 protein: CASSLAGTNSYEQYF

clone size: few
V gene: TRBV28
D gene: -
J gene: TRBJ2-7
CDR3 length: 14
CDR3 DNA: TGTGCCACCACAGGGCGACTTCTTACCTACGAGCAGTACTTC
CDR3 protein: CATTGRLLTYEQYF

clone size: few
V gene: TRBV30
D gene: -
J gene: TRBJ1-1
CDR3 length: 13
CDR3 DNA: TGTGCCTGGAGCGGGGGGGTTCGGACTGAAGCTTTCTTT
CDR3 protein: CAWSGGVRTEAFF

clone size: few
V gene: TRBV9
D gene: TRBD2
J gene: TRBJ2-2
CDR3 length: 18
CDR3 DNA: TGTGCCAGCAGCGTGTTAGCGGGAGGGCCCTCGTCCACCGGGGAGCTGTTTTTT
CDR3 protein: CASSVLAGGPSSTGELFF

clone size: many
V gene: TRBV10-1
D gene: -
J gene: TRBJ2-3
CDR3 length: 13
CDR3 DNA: TGCGCCAGCAGTGGGCTAGCTGGAGATACGCAGTATTTT
CDR3 protein: CASSGLAGDTQYF

clone size: -
V gene: TRBV6-7
D gene: TRBD1
J gene: TRBJ1-1
CDR3 length: 17
CDR3 DNA: TGTGCCAGCAGTTACTTCTTAACAGGGGTCGCCGGGGTGGAAGCTTTCTTT
CDR3 protein: CASSYFLTGVAGVEAFF

clone size: -
V gene: TRBV6-6
D gene: -
J gene: TRBJ2-5
CDR3 length: 14
CDR3 DNA: TGTGCCAGCAGTGTGGACGGAACCAAGAGAACCCAGTACTTC
CDR3 protein: CASSVDGTKRTQYF

clone size: -
V gene: TRBV29-1
D gene: TRBD2
J gene: TRBJ2-7
CDR3 length: 12
CDR3 DNA: TGCAGGGGGACTAGCGAGCACTACGAGCAGTACTTC
CDR3 protein: CRGTSEHYEQYF

clone size: -
V gene: TRBV7-2
D gene: -
J gene: TRBJ1-1
CDR3 length: 16
CDR3 DNA: TGTGCCAGCAGCTTAGCGTGGGCCGCCGATGGGACTGAAGCTTTCTTT
CDR3 protein: CASSLAWAADGTEAFF

clone size: -
V gene: TRBV5-5
D gene: -
J gene: TRBJ2-7
CDR3 length: 16
CDR3 DNA: TGTGCCAGCAGCTTGGCCGGGGCCTACTTACGTTTCGAGCAGTACTTC
CDR3 protein: CASSLAGAYLRFEQYF

clone size: few
V gene: TRBV11-2
D gene: TRBD2
J gene: TRBJ2-1
CDR3 length: 17
CDR3 DNA: TGTGCCAGCAGCTCCAGTTATCTAGCGGGGGTCCTGTGGGAGCAGTTCTTC
CDR3 protein: CASSSSYLAGVLWEQFF

clone size: -
V gene: TRBV20-1
D gene: -
J gene: TRBJ1-2
CDR3 length: 10
CDR3 DNA: TGCAGTGCTAGTAACTATGGCTACACCTTC
CDR3 protein: CSASNYGYTF

clone size: few
V gene: TRBV30
D gene: -
J gene: TRBJ1-1
CDR3 length: 11
CDR3 DNA: TGTGCCTGGAACGGTTACACTGAAGCTTTCTTT
CDR3 protein: CAWNGYTEAFF

clone size: -
V gene: TRBV28
D gene: -
J gene: TRBJ2-7
CDR3 length: 15
CDR3 DNA: TGTGCCAGCAGCTCCCCCGGGACAAGCCCGTACGAGCAGTACTTC
CDR3 protein: CASSSPGTSPYEQYF

clone size: -
V gene: TRBV6-6
D gene: -
J gene: TRBJ1-2
CDR3 length: 14
CDR3 DNA: TGTGCCAGCAGTTACTCGAGGTACGGGGACGGCTACACCTTC
CDR3 protein: CASSYSRYGDGYTF

clone size: -
V gene: TRBV7-2
D gene: -
J gene: TRBJ2-5
CDR3 length: 13
CDR3 DNA: TGTGCCAGCAGCTATGGATGGCAAGAGACCCAGTACTTC
CDR3 protein: CASSYGWQETQYF

clone size: -
V gene: TRBV28
D gene: -
J gene: TRBJ2-4
CDR3 length: 13
CDR3 DNA: TGTGCCAGCAGTTTACCTAGCAGGATCATTCAGTACTTC
CDR3 protein: CASSLPSRIIQYF

clone size: once
V gene: TRBV6-5
D gene: TRBD2
J gene: TRBJ2-7
CDR3 length: 15
CDR3 DNA: TGTGCCAGCAGACCAAGCGGGAGGGCCGGAGGAGAGCAGTACTTC
CDR3 protein: CASRPSGRAGGEQYF

clone size: -
V gene: TRBV19
D gene: -
J gene: TRBJ1-5
CDR3 length: 16
CDR3 DNA: TGTGCCAGTAGTATAGATCCCAACAGGCCCAATCAGCCCCAGCATTTT
CDR3 protein: CASSIDPNRPNQPQHF

clone size: -
V gene: TRBV27
D gene: -
J gene: TRBJ1-1
CDR3 length: 13
CDR3 DNA: TGTGCCAGCAGTCCCCGGTGGGGGACTGAAGCTTTCTTT
CDR3 protein: CASSPRWGTEAFF

clone size: -
V gene: TRBV28
D gene: -
J gene: TRBJ2-2
CDR3 length: 16
CDR3 DNA: TGTGCCAGCAGTCTCCGCAGGACGGCGAACACCGGGGAGCTGTTTTTT
CDR3 protein: CASSLRRTANTGELFF

clone size: -
V gene: TRBV27
D gene: TRBD2
J gene: TRBJ2-1
CDR3 length: 15
CDR3 DNA: TGTGCCAGCAGTTTCGGACTAGATCAATACGGTGAGCAGTTCTTC
CDR3 protein: CASSFGLDQYGEQFF

clone size: few
V gene: TRBV2
D gene: -
J gene: TRBJ1-1
CDR3 length: 13
CDR3 DNA: TGTGCCAGCAGTGAAGTCGAGGGGACTGAAGCTTTCTTT
CDR3 protein: CASSEVEGTEAFF

clone size: few
V gene: TRBV7-9
D gene: -
J gene: TRBJ1-6
CDR3 length: 15
CDR3 DNA: TGTGCCAGCAGCTTAGGATCAGGGGATAATTCACCCCTCCACTTT
CDR3 protein: CASSLGSGDNSPLHF